These 32 T cell receptor beta chains were all obtained from the same sample, sequenced in a study of cytomegalovirus exposure and HLA in healthy donors. The primer mix had 60 Vbeta and 13 Jbeta primers. Sequenced by immunoSEQ multiplex PCR; TCRdb stores in-frame clones only, minus some. The table has about 180,000 clones, roughly 75% seen once. The sequenced material came from PBMCs. These receptors originate from a man aged 35 to 55 in good health and CMV-seronegative.

The rearrangement uses TRBV4-1 and TRBJ1-1; 9 nucleotides align to TRBD1. Germline CDR1 and CDR2: MGHRA and YSYEKL. CDR3 length equals 14 residues. J gave up 4 bases and V 3 bases, and 3 bases lay outside the gene matches. Written as DNA, the CDR3 is TGCGCCAGCAGCCAGGACAGGGGACCCACTGAAGCTTTCTTT. Encoded protein: CASSQDRGPTEAFF.

The rearrangement joins TRBV6-5 to TRBJ1-5; 7 positions match TRBD1. The CDR3 covers 15 residues. The germline V gene has CDR1 MNHEY and CDR2 SVGAGI. The V segment lost 6 bases and the J segment 6 bases; nucleotides outside the gene matches: 11. The CDR3 sequence: CASRRTGSTGQPQHF. The CDR3 region has the DNA TGTGCCAGCAGAAGGACAGGTTCGACGGGTCAGCCCCAGCATTTT.

The rearrangement joins TRBV19 to TRBJ1-2; possibly TRBD1 for D (5 bases). The CDR3 has 13 residues. Germline lookup yields CDR1 LNHDA and CDR2 SQIVND (reference sequence). V was trimmed by 6 bases and J by 5 bases, leaving 13 bases between them. The CDR3 DNA reads TGTGCCAGTAGAGGGACTCAACTGTATGGCTACACCTTC. Translating gives CASRGTQLYGYTF.

This clone was found once. CDR3 in amino acids: CASSQQGTTGGDEQYF. CDR3 bases: TGTGCCAGCAGCCAGCAGGGAACGACAGGGGGCGACGAGCAGTACTTC. The chain employs TRBV14 and TRBJ2-7; 10 nucleotides match TRBD1. The V gene's germline CDR1 is SGHDN and CDR2 FVKESK. The CDR3 sequence is 16 residues long. The ends lost 3 bases at V and 5 bases at J; junction bases unmatched: 10.

V and J are TRBV18 and TRBJ2-1; 8 nucleotides match TRBD2. CDR1 KGHSH and CDR2 LQKENI come from the germline V gene. Unmatched junction bases numbered 10, after V lost 2 bases and J lost 10 bases. CDR3 size: 15 residues. As DNA, the CDR3 is TGTGCCAGCTCACCAATACTAGCGGACCAGGGAGAGCAGTTCTTC. As protein: CASSPILADQGEQFF.

The chain employs TRBV5-1 and TRBJ2-1, with TRBD2 identical over 8 bases. J was trimmed by 1 base and V by 4 bases; bases with no gene match: 10. The CDR3 totals 17 residues. Per the germline V gene, CDR1 is SGHRS and CDR2 is YFSETQ. The CDR3 nucleotides are TGCGCCAGCAGCCCAAGCAGCGGGGGAGGGTCCTACAATGAGCAGTTCTTC. Its protein is CASSPSSGGGSYNEQFF.

The V call is TRBV5-1, the J call TRBJ2-1; 13 nucleotides align to TRBD2. Trimming took 4 bases from V and 6 from J; bases not matched to a gene: 10. The CDR3 contains 17 residues. CDR1 is SGHRS and CDR2 is YFSETQ in the germline V gene. CDR3 nucleotide sequence: TGCGCCAGCAGCCCGGAAGGACTAGCGGGAGTTCTCAATGAGCAGTTCTTC. Amino acid sequence: CASSPEGLAGVLNEQFF.

This clone was picked up a small number of times. This chain uses TRBV4-1 with TRBJ1-1; D unresolved. CDR1 is MGHRA, CDR2 YSYEKL, per germline. Trimming shortened V by 0 bases and J by 1 base, and 12 bases separated the two germline ends. The CDR3 totals 16 residues. The CDR3 is CASSQDLTRKNTEAFF. The CDR3, as DNA: TGCGCCAGCAGCCAAGATTTGACCAGGAAGAACACTGAAGCTTTCTTT.

The chain employs TRBV30 and TRBJ2-3; D unresolved. Germline V gives CDR1 GTSNPN, CDR2 SVGIG (reference sequence). This CDR3 spans 12 amino acids. V shed 2 bases and J shed 0 bases, with 3 bases lying between them. The DNA of the CDR3 is TGTGCCTGGAGTCGGAGCACAGATACGCAGTATTTT. Amino acid sequence: CAWSRSTDTQYF.

The J gene is TRBJ2-2, the V gene TRBV2; 8 nucleotides match TRBD1. The CDR3 extends over 14 amino acids. The V gene's germline CDR1 is SNHLY and CDR2 FYNNEI. The V and J ends lost 2 bases and 7 bases, in that order; junction bases with no gene match: 3. The CDR3, as DNA: TGTGCCAGCAGTGAACAGGGGGCGGGCGGGGAGCTGTTTTTT. Translation: CASSEQGAGGELFF.

Of note for this clone: At the DNA level, this CDR3 is encoded by other sequences in the same sample as well. This chain joins TRBV18 and TRBJ2-7; TRBD1 agrees at 9 bases. Germline V lookup: CDR1 KGHSH, CDR2 LQKENI. With 3 bases clipped from V and 3 bases from J, the junction kept 3 bases outside the gene matches. The CDR3 contains 14 residues. Here the CDR3 reads CASSPGTGSYEQYF. The CDR3 DNA is TGTGCCAGCTCACCGGGGACAGGGAGCTACGAGCAGTACTTC.

This clone was found once. The V gene is TRBV6-6, the J gene TRBJ1-1; TRBD1 agrees at 10 bases. CDR1 MNHNY and CDR2 SVGAGI come from the germline V gene (reference sequence). The CDR3 is 14 amino acids. J lost 4 bases, V lost 6 bases, and 5 bases had no gene match. The CDR3: CASRQTGGGTEAFF. The CDR3 nucleotides are TGTGCCAGCAGACAGACAGGGGGCGGCACTGAAGCTTTCTTT.

The CDR3 here is CASSGVTGNPQHF. In DNA, the CDR3 is TGTGCCAGTAGTGGGGTTACAGGGAACCCCCAGCATTTT. The chain uses TRBV19 and TRBJ1-5; D perhaps matches TRBD1 (6 bases). V gave up 5 bases and J gave up 10 bases, with 15 bases separating them. Germline CDR1 reads LNHDA; CDR2 reads SQIVND (reference sequence). The CDR3 is 13 amino acids.

V usage is TRBV7-2 and J usage is TRBJ2-1; no clear D gene. Germline V gives CDR1 SGHTA, CDR2 FQGNSA. The CDR3 runs 13 residues. Deletions cut 0 bases from V and 4 bases from J, with 4 bases between. The CDR3 is CASSLANYNEQFF. The CDR3 nucleotides read TGTGCCAGCAGCTTAGCTAATTACAATGAGCAGTTCTTC.

V gene TRBV5-1 combines with J gene TRBJ1-2, with D possibly matching TRBD1 (5 bases). Germline CDR1 and CDR2: SGHRS and YFSETQ. V shed 1 base and J shed 5 bases, with 9 bases lying between them. The CDR3 is made up of 13 amino acids. The CDR3 spells CASSLTGSYGYTF. Written as DNA, the CDR3 is TGCGCCAGCAGCTTGACAGGTTCATATGGCTACACCTTC.

This clone is a singleton in its sample. This chain links TRBV5-6 with TRBJ1-2, with 7 bases aligning to TRBD1. Germline assignment: CDR1 SGHDT and CDR2 YYEEEE. This CDR3 is 15 amino acids long. Trimming took 3 bases from V and 4 from J; bases not matched to a gene: 9. The CDR3 bases are TGTGCCAGCAGCTCAGGACAGGAGGTATTCTATGGCTACACCTTC. The encoded protein is CASSSGQEVFYGYTF.

J is TRBJ2-2 and V is TRBV9; the match to TRBD2 covers 8 bases. The V segment lost 2 bases and the J segment 6 bases; nucleotides outside the gene matches: 3. The CDR3 is made up of 14 amino acids. In germline, CDR1 is SGDLS, CDR2 YYNGEE. CDR3 bases: TGTGCCAGCAGCGTCAGCGGGGGCGCCGGGGAGCTGTTTTTT. This encodes CASSVSGGAGELFF.

The chain is built from TRBV18 and TRBJ2-3; TRBD2 aligns across 16 bases. V lost 5 bases, J lost 6 bases, and 8 bases stayed unmatched. The CDR3 loop spans 17 amino acids. From germline, CDR1 is KGHSH and CDR2 LQKENI. CDR3 amino acids: CASSFGTSGGALDTQYF. As DNA, the CDR3 is TGTGCCAGCTCATTCGGGACTAGCGGGGGGGCCCTGGATACGCAGTATTTT.

In DNA, the CDR3 is TGTGCCAGCAGCTTAGGTACTAGCGGACAAGAGACCCAGTACTTC. Protein product: CASSLGTSGQETQYF. The rearrangement links TRBV7-8 to TRBJ2-5; 8 bases align to TRBD2. The length of the CDR3 is 15 residues. V dropped 1 base and J dropped 2; count of bases not matched to a gene: 3. Germline V gene sequence: CDR1 SGHVS, CDR2 FQNEAQ.

V gene TRBV27 combines with J gene TRBJ1-1; no clear D. V was clipped by 1 base and J by 5 bases, with 14 bases between them. The CDR3 has 15 residues. CDR1 MNHEY and CDR2 SMNVEV come from the germline V gene (reference sequence). In DNA, the CDR3 is TGTGCCAGCAGTTTATTGTTCCCGGGCGGGACTGAAGCTTTCTTT. As protein: CASSLLFPGGTEAFF.

The rearrangement uses TRBV6-5 and TRBJ1-2; D ambiguous. CDR3 length equals 11 residues. Germline V CDR1 and CDR2: MNHEY, SVGAGI. Trimming removed 8 bases from V and 8 bases from J, with 12 bases in between. This CDR3 is CASGRGTGYTF. CDR3 nucleotides: TGTGCCAGCGGACGGGGTACGGGCTACACCTTC.

In DNA form, the CDR3 reads TGTGCCAGCAGCTTAAACCCGGGGGGCACTGAAGCTTTCTTT. Amino acids: CASSLNPGGTEAFF. The chain couples TRBV7-2 to TRBJ1-1; tentative D call: TRBD1 (5 bases). V lost 2 bases, J lost 4 bases, and 11 bases lay in between. This CDR3 comprises 14 residues. Germline V gene data show CDR1 as SGHTA and CDR2 as FQGNSA.

CDR3 protein: CSYRQGSMNTQYF. DNA for the CDR3: TGCAGCTACCGACAGGGGAGTATGAATACGCAGTATTTT. The chain carries TRBV29-1 and TRBJ2-3; 8 nucleotides agree with TRBD1. The CDR3 covers 13 residues. Trimming cost V 8 bases and J 7 bases; bases outside gene matches: 11. Germline V gene data show CDR1 as SQVTM and CDR2 as ANQGSEA.

This sequence joins TRBV7-2 and TRBJ2-3, with 11 bases that match TRBD2. The CDR3 is 17 residues long. Germline V gene lookup returns CDR1 SGHTA and CDR2 FQGNSA. With V trimmed by 4 bases and J by 2 bases, 8 bases remained unmatched. The CDR3 region is CASSSLKTSGVTDTQYF. The CDR3 coding sequence is TGTGCCAGCAGCTCACTGAAGACTAGCGGGGTCACAGATACGCAGTATTTT. Looking up the rest from reference TRBV7-2 and TRBJ2-3 gives the full variable domain: GAGVSQSPSNKVTEKGKDVELRCDPISGHTALYWYRQSLGQGLEFLIYFQGNSAPDKSGLPSDRFSAERTGGSVSTLTIQRTQQEDSAVYLCASSSLKTSGVTDTQYFGPGTRLTVL.

The gene calls are TRBV12-5 and TRBJ2-6, with 8 bases that match TRBD1. The ends lost 1 base at V and 1 base at J; junction bases unmatched: 6. There are 18 residues in the CDR3. CDR1 and CDR2 from the germline V gene are LGHNT and FRNRAP. CDR3: CASGLGTGSNSGANVLTF. The CDR3 DNA follows: TGTGCTAGTGGTTTGGGGACAGGGTCCAATTCTGGGGCCAACGTCCTGACTTTC.

The chain links TRBV9 to TRBJ2-2; 9 nucleotides agree with TRBD2. This CDR3 is 16 amino acids long. Germline V gene lookup returns CDR1 SGDLS and CDR2 YYNGEE. Trimming removed 4 bases from V and 1 base from J; junction bases left unmatched: 5. As DNA, the CDR3 is TGTGCCAGCAGCCCGCGACTAGCGGTGAACACCGGGGAGCTGTTTTTT. It codes for CASSPRLAVNTGELFF.

The chain combines TRBV27 with TRBJ2-7, with TRBD1 matching over 7 bases. The CDR3 runs to 14 residues. V was clipped by 5 bases and J by 2 bases; unmatched bases: 6. The germline gives CDR1 MNHEY, CDR2 SMNVEV (reference sequence). The CDR3 bases are TGTGCCAGCAGTCCCAGGACAGGCGCCTACGAGCAGTACTTC. Its translation: CASSPRTGAYEQYF.

This sequence joins TRBV11-1 and TRBJ2-5; D gene uncertain. V lost 5 bases, J lost 5 bases, and 15 bases lay in between. Germline V CDR1 and CDR2: SGHAT, FQDESV (reference sequence). The CDR3 extends over 14 amino acids. The CDR3 bases are TGTGCCAGCAGCCAATTTATGGCCCTGGAGACCCAGTACTTC. This gives the protein CASSQFMALETQYF.

The rearrangement links TRBV4-3 to TRBJ1-5, with TRBD1 matching 8 bases. The CDR3 totals 16 residues. Germline assignment: CDR1 LGHNA and CDR2 YSLEER. Trimming removed 0 bases from V and 4 bases from J; junction bases left unmatched: 5. CDR3 sequence: CASSQDQDRANQPQHF. CDR3 bases: TGCGCCAGCAGCCAAGATCAGGACAGGGCTAATCAGCCCCAGCATTTT.

This clone is a singleton in its sample. In DNA form, the CDR3 reads TGTGCCAGCACCCGTCGGGAGACCCAGTACTTC. It translates to CASTRRETQYF. The genes are TRBV28 and TRBJ2-5, with D unclear. The V and J ends lost 7 bases and 5 bases respectively, with 8 bases between them. The CDR3 covers 11 residues. Looked up from germline, CDR1 is MDHEN and CDR2 is SYDVKM.

This clone was seen a single time. The rearrangement joins TRBV15 to TRBJ1-1, with a weak D call TRBD1 (5 bases). V lost 5 bases to trimming and J lost 6 bases, with 13 bases between them. The germline CDR1 and CDR2 sequences are LNHNV and YYDKDF (reference sequence). The CDR3 has 13 residues. CDR3 in amino acids: CATSRGGESEAFF. For the CDR3, the DNA is TGTGCCACCAGCCGGGGGGGGGAATCTGAAGCTTTCTTT.

The chain couples TRBV7-2 to TRBJ2-7; the match to TRBD1 covers 10 bases. Germline V lookup: CDR1 SGHTA, CDR2 FQGNSA. Trimming cost V 4 bases and J 4 bases; bases outside gene matches: 10. This CDR3 comprises 16 residues. In DNA, the CDR3 is TGTGCCAGCAGCTCCACCCGGGACAGGGGCTCTTACGAGCAGTACTTC. Its protein product is CASSSTRDRGSYEQYF.